Below are 32 T cell receptor beta chains sequenced from a single sample in a study of naive and memory T cell subsets. Ligated cDNA underwent four rounds of PCR with nested alpha and beta constant region primers and SP2. TCRdb re-derived calls from the 5' RACE reads in MiXCR, one entry per CDR3 protein. The sample lists around 56,000 distinct CDR3 sequences; 7.6% were seen once. A UMI-containing oligonucleotide was joined by 3' ligation to the TCR cDNA template. All receptors derive from a female donor in good health.

A few counts support this clonotype. In nucleotides, the CDR3 is TGTGCCAGCAGTTTAAGAACATCCTCTGGCCCCTATAATTCACCCCTCCACTTT. This codes for CASSLRTSSGPYNSPLHF. V usage is TRBV28 and J usage is TRBJ1-6, with no clear D. The germline V gene encodes CDR1 MDHEN and CDR2 SYDVKM. V was cut by 2 bases and J by 2 bases, with 16 bases left in between. The CDR3 is 18 amino acids.

The chain combines TRBV6-2 or TRBV6-3 with TRBJ2-2; D is possibly TRBD1 (6 bases). The CDR3 consists of 14 residues. The germline V gene encodes CDR1 MNHEY and CDR2 SVGEGT. The V end lost 5 bases, the J end lost 2 bases, and 9 bases lay between the germline ends. The chain's CDR3 is CASSRTANTGELFF. CDR3 bases: TGTGCCAGCAGTCGGACAGCCAACACCGGGGAGCTGTTTTTT.

CDR3 in DNA: TGTGCCAGCGGAAAGGGACAGGGACGAGAAAAACTGTTTTTT. Its protein product is CASGKGQGREKLFF. The chain links TRBV7-9 to TRBJ1-4; 9 positions agree with TRBD1. The CDR3 is made up of 14 amino acids. CDR1 is SEHNR, CDR2 FQNEAQ, per germline (reference sequence). V lost 8 bases, J lost 8 bases, and 9 bases stayed unmatched.

This chain links TRBV2 with TRBJ2-7, with no clear D. Germline values: CDR1 SNHLY, CDR2 FYNNEI. Trimming pared 6 bases from V and 4 bases from J, leaving 7 bases between. The CDR3 has 11 amino acids. CDR3 nucleotide sequence: TGTGCCAGCAGCCAAGTTTACGAGCAGTACTTC. Its translation is CASSQVYEQYF.

This clonotype was recorded many times. This chain uses TRBV2 with TRBJ2-3; D possibly matches TRBD1 or TRBD2 (6 bases each). The germline V gene has CDR1 SNHLY and CDR2 FYNNEI. V was cut by 6 bases and J by 0 bases, with 13 bases left in between. The CDR3 has 15 residues. CDR3 loop: CASRKGGRSTDTQYF. As DNA, the CDR3 is TGTGCCAGCAGGAAGGGGGGTCGGAGCACAGATACGCAGTATTTT.

The chain carries TRBV12-3 or TRBV12-4 and TRBJ1-3; unclear D gene. This CDR3 region has 12 residues. Trimming pared 11 bases from V and 3 bases from J, leaving 11 bases between. The CDR3 here is CAFPWDGNTIYF. For the CDR3, the DNA is TGTGCCTTCCCGTGGGATGGAAACACCATATATTTT.

This clonotype showed up many times. The chain carries TRBV29-1 and TRBJ1-1, with 7 bases matching TRBD1. Trimming took 4 bases from V and 5 from J; bases not matched to a gene: 4. Per germline, CDR1 SQVTM and CDR2 ANQGSEA. This CDR3 spans 12 amino acids. The CDR3 region is CSVARQGTEAFF. CDR3 nucleotides: TGCAGCGTTGCTCGACAGGGTACTGAAGCTTTCTTT.

This clonotype was seen many times. The chain joins TRBV28 to TRBJ1-1; D gene uncertain. Looked up from germline, CDR1 is MDHEN and CDR2 is SYDVKM. V lost 7 bases and J lost 5, with 14 bases in between. The CDR3 has 13 amino acids. The CDR3 loop reads CASIGLGGTEAFF. Here the CDR3 DNA reads TGTGCCAGCATTGGACTAGGCGGGACTGAAGCTTTCTTT. The variable domain in full, with the rest retrieved from reference TRBV28 and TRBJ1-1, is DVKVTQSSRYLVKRTGEKVFLECVQDMDHENMFWYRQDPGLGLRLIYFSYDVKMKEKGDIPEGYSVSREKKERFSLILESASTNQTSMYLCASIGLGGTEAFFGQGTRLTVV.

This clonotype was counted only a few times. The chain links TRBV7-6 to TRBJ1-5; D is undetermined. The CDR3 length is 13 residues. Germline V lookup: CDR1 SGHVS, CDR2 FNYEAQ. V shed 6 bases and J shed 3 bases, with 9 bases lying between them. The CDR3 DNA reads TGTGCCAGCAGTCCACGCCCCAATCAGCCCCAGCATTTT. It specifies CASSPRPNQPQHF.

For the CDR3, the DNA is TGTGCCAGCAGCCAAAGATACACCGGGGAGCTGTTTTTT. This encodes CASSQRYTGELFF. V and J are TRBV7-3 and TRBJ2-2; D gene uncertain. The CDR3 runs to 13 residues. Trimming cost V 5 bases and J 3 bases, with 7 bases left between them. CDR1 SGHTA and CDR2 FQGTGA come from the germline V gene.

This chain connects TRBV28 to TRBJ1-1; D remains unclear. CDR1 MDHEN and CDR2 SYDVKM come from the germline V gene. V dropped 3 bases and J dropped 6 bases, with 14 bases sitting between them. The length of the CDR3 is 14 residues. The CDR3 DNA follows: TGTGCCAGCAGTTTCGCAGGAAGTGACGCTGAAGCTTTCTTT. This codes for CASSFAGSDAEAFF.

The chain uses TRBV4-3 and TRBJ1-6; no reliable D call. This CDR3 has 13 amino acids. The V end was cut by 1 base, the J end by 10 bases, with 8 bases between. Germline CDR1 is LGHNA and CDR2 is YSLEER. In DNA form, the CDR3 reads TGCGCCAGCAGCCAAGTAACGAACTCACCCCTCCACTTT. It yields the protein CASSQVTNSPLHF.

This clonotype was counted a few times. V and J are TRBV4-1 and TRBJ2-7, with TRBD1 identical over 7 bases. Germline CDR1 reads MGHRA; CDR2 reads YSYEKL. This CDR3 spans 14 amino acids. V gave up 1 base and J gave up 3 bases; unmatched junction bases: 3. CDR3 nucleotide sequence: TGCGCCAGCAGCCAAGGGCACAGGGGCTACGAGCAGTACTTC. It is translated as CASSQGHRGYEQYF.

This clonotype was detected many times. The genes are TRBV6-6 and TRBJ1-1, with D hard to call. V was trimmed by 4 bases and J by 0 bases, leaving 9 bases between them. This CDR3 spans 14 amino acids. CDR1 MNHNY and CDR2 SVGAGI come from the germline V gene (reference sequence). In DNA, the CDR3 is TGTGCCAGCAGTTCCATTCCGGTGAACACTGAAGCTTTCTTT. It codes for CASSSIPVNTEAFF.

To note about this clonotype: Given a much more abundant clone one base away, this may be a read error. The chain combines TRBV29-1 with TRBJ2-3; perhaps TRBD2 as D (6 bases). The germline V gene has CDR1 SQVTM and CDR2 ANQGSEA. The CDR3 extends over 15 amino acids. V lost 4 bases and J lost 2, with 16 bases in between. The chain's CDR3 is CSVAPFGGYTDTQYF. CDR3 in DNA: TGCAGCGTTGCCCCTTTCGGGGGTTACACAGATACGCAGTATTTT.

This clonotype was picked up one time. This chain uses TRBV7-2 with TRBJ2-3; D not certain. V was pared by 5 bases and J by 2 bases, with 11 bases between. The CDR3 is 14 amino acids. The germline V gene encodes CDR1 SGHTA and CDR2 FQGNSA. In DNA, the CDR3 is TGTGCCAGCAGCCCCTACCCCTACACAGATACGCAGTATTTT. Amino acid sequence: CASSPYPYTDTQYF.

The table lists this clonotype with a few counts. V and J are TRBV7-3 and TRBJ2-6; D gene unclear. CDR1 is SGHTA, CDR2 FQGTGA, per germline. The CDR3 consists of 15 residues. With 2 bases removed from V and 0 bases from J, the gap between germline ends came to 5 bases. For the CDR3, the DNA is TGTGCCAGCAGCTTATCCAACTCTGGGGCCAACGTCCTGACTTTC. As protein: CASSLSNSGANVLTF.

This clonotype was recorded at least ten times. The chain carries TRBV7-2 and TRBJ1-5; D is uncertain. V was shortened by 5 bases and J by 3 bases, with 17 bases between the two germline ends. Per the germline V gene, CDR1 is SGHTA and CDR2 is FQGNSA. The CDR3 contains 16 residues. The CDR3 spells CASSHYPAQDNQPQHF. The CDR3 region has the DNA TGTGCCAGCAGCCACTATCCGGCCCAGGACAATCAGCCCCAGCATTTT.

This clonotype was seen a handful of times. The chain combines TRBV9 with TRBJ2-7, with D unresolved. The V and J ends lost 0 bases and 2 bases respectively, with 9 bases between them. Germline V gene sequence: CDR1 SGDLS, CDR2 YYNGEE. This CDR3 is 14 amino acids long. The CDR3 region is CASSVGLGTYEQYF. CDR3 coding DNA: TGTGCCAGCAGCGTAGGTTTGGGGACCTACGAGCAGTACTTC.

This clonotype was counted many times. This chain joins TRBV11-2 and TRBJ1-5; no clear D. The CDR3 covers 12 residues. Trimming shortened V by 5 bases and J by 6 bases, and 8 bases separated the two germline ends. Per the germline V gene, CDR1 is SGHAT and CDR2 is FQNNGV. DNA for the CDR3: TGTGCCAGCAGCGCCCTAGGTCAGCCCCAGCATTTT. Protein sequence: CASSALGQPQHF.

This clonotype was counted many times. The chain is built from TRBV20-1 and TRBJ1-2; D gene ambiguous. Trimming cost V 6 bases and J 1 base, with 12 bases left between them. The CDR3 length is 13 residues. CDR1 and CDR2 (germline): DFQATT, SNEGSKA (reference sequence). CDR3 protein: CSAVPQFNYGYTF. As DNA, the CDR3 is TGCAGTGCAGTCCCGCAGTTTAACTATGGCTACACCTTC.

This clonotype was detected many times. The chain has TRBV3-1 and TRBJ1-6; possibly TRBD1 for D (6 bases). The V gene lost 4 bases and the J gene lost 10 bases, with 14 bases spanning the gap. From germline, CDR1 is LGHDT and CDR2 YNNKEL (reference sequence). This CDR3 comprises 14 residues. The CDR3 is CASSRTGYGSPLHF. In DNA form, the CDR3 reads TGTGCCAGCAGCCGCACAGGGTACGGATCACCCCTCCACTTT.

The genes are TRBV6-2 or TRBV6-3 and TRBJ2-7; the match to TRBD1 covers 10 bases. CDR3 length: 15 amino acids. J was trimmed by 2 bases and V by 5 bases; bases with no gene match: 6. The germline gives CDR1 MNHEY, CDR2 SVGEGT. CDR3 DNA: TGTGCCAGCAGTCCTCCGGGACAGGGGACCTACGAGCAGTACTTC. This codes for CASSPPGQGTYEQYF.

This chain uses TRBV4-1 with TRBJ2-6; 7 nucleotides match TRBD1. Germline-derived CDR1 and CDR2 are MGHRA and YSYEKL. The CDR3 has 18 residues. J lost 0 bases, V lost 4 bases, and 9 bases had no gene match. The CDR3 region is CASSPGQLLTSGANVLTF. The CDR3 DNA reads TGCGCCAGCAGCCCGGGACAGCTATTAACCTCTGGGGCCAACGTCCTGACTTTC.

This clonotype was found many times. The rearrangement uses TRBV4-1 and TRBJ2-3; 9 nucleotides match TRBD1. The CDR3 spans 13 residues. From germline, CDR1 is MGHRA and CDR2 YSYEKL. V was clipped by 8 bases and J by 4 bases; unmatched bases: 4. DNA of the CDR3: TGCGCCAGCGGCAGGACAGGGGCAGATACGCAGTATTTT. It translates to CASGRTGADTQYF.

The sample holds a few counts of this clonotype. V and J are TRBV12-3 or TRBV12-4 and TRBJ2-5; tentative D call: TRBD1 (5 bases). Trimming removed 6 bases from V and 4 bases from J, with 24 bases in between. The CDR3 covers 17 residues. Here the CDR3 DNA reads TGTGCCAGCAGGCATGGGGCACAGGCTTATAACCTAGAGACCCAGTACTTC. The encoded protein is CASRHGAQAYNLETQYF.

J is TRBJ2-7 and V is TRBV29-1; D gene ambiguous. V was trimmed by 6 bases and J by 5 bases, leaving 11 bases between them. The CDR3 length is 11 residues. CDR1 is SQVTM, CDR2 ANQGSEA, per germline. The DNA of the CDR3 is TGCAGCGTGGGGATTTGGGACGAGCAGTACTTC. This encodes CSVGIWDEQYF.

This clonotype has at least ten counts. V gene TRBV29-1 combines with J gene TRBJ1-4, with D possibly being TRBD1 (5 bases). The CDR3 spans 17 residues. V dropped 6 bases and J dropped 2 bases, with 22 bases sitting between them. CDR1 and CDR2 (germline): SQVTM, ANQGSEA. The CDR3 region has the DNA TGCAGCGTCGCGGGGGGGTCGGTCGGGGCGACTAATGAAAAACTGTTTTTT. Protein product: CSVAGGSVGATNEKLFF.

CDR3 DNA: TGTGCCAGCTCACAGACAGGGCGGCAGGATACGCAGTATTTT. This gives the protein CASSQTGRQDTQYF. The rearrangement links TRBV18 to TRBJ2-3; the match to TRBD1 covers 7 bases. CDR3 length: 14 amino acids. V was pared by 4 bases and J by 6 bases, with 7 bases of the junction left unmatched. Germline loops: CDR1 KGHSH, CDR2 LQKENI.

This clonotype appeared many times. The chain recombines TRBV7-2 with TRBJ1-1; 7 nucleotides match TRBD1. Trimming cost V 1 base and J 6 bases; bases outside gene matches: 5. Germline V gives CDR1 SGHTA, CDR2 FQGNSA. This CDR3 is built from 14 residues. CDR3 protein: CASSLEGAISEAFF. The CDR3 DNA follows: TGTGCCAGCAGCTTAGAGGGGGCTATTTCTGAAGCTTTCTTT.

The CDR3 nucleotides are TGTGCCAGCAGTCCGGACACAGCCTACGAGCAGTACTTC. Protein: CASSPDTAYEQYF. The V and J genes are TRBV28 and TRBJ2-7; a weak D match, TRBD1 (5 bases). CDR3 length: 13 amino acids. Per germline, CDR1 MDHEN and CDR2 SYDVKM. V was shortened by 5 bases and J by 2 bases, with 10 bases between the two germline ends.

This clonotype was observed many times. The chain uses TRBV7-9 and TRBJ1-1; D is possibly TRBD1 (5 bases). From germline, CDR1 is SEHNR and CDR2 FQNEAQ (reference sequence). The CDR3 is 15 amino acids. Trimming stripped 3 bases from V and 1 base from J, with 12 bases between. The CDR3 DNA follows: TGTGCCAGCAGCTTTCTCGGACATCAGAACACTGAAGCTTTCTTT. This sequence encodes CASSFLGHQNTEAFF.